This TCR beta chain stems from a study of T-cell memory formation after mild COVID-19. Across the whole study: There were largely donor-specific TCR clusters. Findings of the study overall: Clones that contracted clustered mainly in CM and EM if CD4+ and in EMRA if CD8+.

TCRdb re-called the 5' RACE reads through MiXCR, storing one row per CDR3 protein. This sample has about 200,000 distinct CDR3 sequences, with over 9.5% found just once. This clonotype showed up just a few times. Its specificity is not known. Germline CDR1 reads MGHRA; CDR2 reads YSYEKL. The CDR3 extends over 12 amino acids. The V and J ends lost 4 bases and 4 bases respectively, with 7 bases between them. V gene TRBV4-1 combines with J gene TRBJ1-1; a weak D match, TRBD1 (5 bases). The sequence derives from a man in his late teens or twenties who had mild COVID-19 (a few samples of this study predate the infection). Cell type and time point are not known. Sequenced input: PBMCs or a T cell subset sorted from them (not recorded which). CDR3 DNA sequence: TGCGCCAGCAGCCGAGGGGTCACTGAAGCTTTCTTT. Translating gives CASSRGVTEAFF.